What follows are 8 T cell receptor beta chains derived from one specimen sequenced in a study of T cells after yellow fever vaccination. TCRdb independently ran MiXCR on the 5' RACE reads; one entry per CDR3 protein. The sample yields about 260,000 distinct CDR3 sequences, 10% to 15% seen once. Sequencing was performed on CD4+ T cells sorted from PBMCs, taken 45 days after the yellow fever booster vaccination. These receptor sequences come from a young man who received the YFV17D yellow fever vaccine.

Many counts were recorded for this clonotype. The V and J genes are TRBV29-1 and TRBJ1-3; possibly TRBD1 for D (6 bases). Trimming shortened V by 0 bases and J by 2 bases, and 17 bases separated the two germline ends. Germline CDR1 and CDR2: SQVTM and ANQGSEA. The CDR3 is made up of 17 amino acids. CDR3 sequence (DNA): TGCAGCGTTGAAGATCCGGACAGAAAGCTTCCTGGAAACACCATATATTTT. Amino acid sequence: CSVEDPDRKLPGNTIYF. Drawing the rest from reference TRBV29-1 and TRBJ1-3, the complete variable domain is SAVISQKPSRDICQRGTSLTIQCQVDSQVTMMFWYRQQPGQSLTLIATANQGSEATYESGFVIDKFPISRPNLTFSTLTVSNMSPEDSSIYLCSVEDPDRKLPGNTIYFGEGSWLTVV.

The chain has TRBV3-1 and TRBJ2-3, with D unclear. Per the germline V gene, CDR1 is LGHDT and CDR2 is YNNKEL (reference sequence). CDR3 size: 15 residues. The V end was cut by 1 base, the J end by 4 bases, with 12 bases between. In DNA form, the CDR3 reads TGTGCCAGCAGCCAAGCCCCCTTACCCCCAGATACGCAGTATTTT. The encoded protein is CASSQAPLPPDTQYF.

Points on this clonotype: The junction differs from germline at one of its ends, possibly a read error. The rearrangement uses TRBV7-2 and TRBJ2-7; 7 nucleotides match TRBD1. The V gene's germline CDR1 is SGHTA and CDR2 FQGNSA. The CDR3 has 13 residues. The CDR3 region has the DNA TGTGCCAGCAGCTTAAAGGGGGCGTACGAGAAGTACTTC. This gives the protein CASSLKGAYEKYF.

This clonotype was counted a few times. The chain joins TRBV27 to TRBJ2-6, with D possibly being TRBD2 (5 bases). Germline V gene sequence: CDR1 MNHEY, CDR2 SMNVEV (reference sequence). V lost 6 bases and J 2 bases, leaving 11 bases between the germline ends. CDR3 length: 15 amino acids. CDR3 sequence reads: CASRTAGAGANVLTF. CDR3 DNA: TGTGCCAGCAGAACCGCCGGGGCTGGGGCCAACGTCCTGACTTTC.

V and J are TRBV27 and TRBJ2-5, with 7 bases lining up with TRBD2. After removal of 4 bases from V and 7 bases from J, the junction contained 9 bases not matched to a gene. Looked up from germline, CDR1 is MNHEY and CDR2 is SMNVEV (reference sequence). The CDR3 is 14 residues long. The CDR3 is CASSSGTTPGTQYF. As DNA, the CDR3 is TGTGCCAGCAGTTCTGGGACTACCCCAGGGACCCAGTACTTC.

The chain has TRBV6-1 and TRBJ2-2; TRBD2 matches at 7 bases. Trimming cost V 10 bases and J 4 bases; bases outside gene matches: 12. The CDR3 runs 15 residues. From germline, CDR1 is MNHNS and CDR2 SASEGT. Here the CDR3 DNA reads TGTGCCACCAGACGAAAGGGCGGGAGCACCGGGGAGCTGTTTTTT. Translated, it gives CATRRKGGSTGELFF.

The gene calls are TRBV5-5 and TRBJ2-2, with 9 bases fitting TRBD1. V shed 2 bases and J 7 bases; nucleotides not matched to a gene: 15. From germline, CDR1 is SGHKS and CDR2 YYEKEE (reference sequence). CDR3 length equals 18 residues. The CDR3 nucleotides read TGTGCCAGCAGCTTTGAACAGGGGGCCATCCTTTCCAACGGGGAGCTGTTTTTT. Encoded protein: CASSFEQGAILSNGELFF.

The rearrangement uses TRBV7-2 and TRBJ1-2, with TRBD1 matching over 9 bases. The V and J ends lost 5 bases and 8 bases, in that order; junction bases with no gene match: 15. CDR1 is SGHTA and CDR2 is FQGNSA in the germline V gene. This CDR3 contains 16 residues. The CDR3 DNA is TGTGCCAGCAGCCCCCGGGACAGGGCGTCGGAGGGGGGCTACACCTTC. Its protein product is CASSPRDRASEGGYTF.